This TCR beta chain derives from a study of T cell responses to AZD1222 COVID-19 vaccine. General study points: Nearly half of spike-specific TCRs reportedly target variant regions that are unmutated in the B.1.351 and B.1.1.7 variants. The donor cohort was predominantly white British with a female majority, and clonal diversity may have been underestimated. Spike-specific TCR breadth and depth were elevated following two AZD1222 doses. Repertoires were collected only later (after the peak T cell response had occurred).

A remark on this clone: Its antigen is currently unknown.

The data were produced by immunoSEQ multiplex PCR, yet TCRdb's version contains in-frame clones alone and is incomplete. In the table there are some 140,000 clones, approximately 90% of which are singletons. Germline values: CDR1 SGHTA, CDR2 FQGNSA. This CDR3 contains 14 residues. Trimming took off 5 bases at V and 5 bases at J, with 15 bases between the two ends. The rearrangement uses TRBV7-2 and TRBJ1-2; D unresolved. Sequencing was performed on peripheral blood, taken on day 0 of AZD1222 vaccination. The receptor's source is an adult in good health. The CDR3 sequence is CASSPAGLGYGYTF. CDR3 nucleotides: TGTGCCAGCAGCCCAGCGGGATTGGGGTATGGCTACACCTTC.